The 12 T cell receptor beta chains presented below share a single source sample, sequenced in a study of blood T cell repertoires in COVID-19. Method: immunoSEQ multiplex PCR; TCRdb's copy keeps in-frame clones and lacks some. The profile covers about 240,000 clones, with 87% appearing a single time and about 7% taken by the ten largest. The sample taken for sequencing was peripheral blood. The receptors were sampled from a man between 60 and 75 years old who had recovered from COVID-19.

The chain employs TRBV2 and TRBJ2-5, with D perhaps TRBD2 (6 bases). Between the trimmed V and J ends, which lost 8 bases and 5 bases, there was a span of 18 bases. This CDR3 is built from 14 residues. Germline-derived CDR1 and CDR2 are SNHLY and FYNNEI. In nucleotides, the CDR3 is TGTGCCAGCGCGAGGAGGGTTGGCGGTGAGACCCAGTACTTC. This codes for CASARRVGGETQYF.

The genes are TRBV2 and TRBJ2-6, with a weak D call TRBD2 (5 bases). Deletions cut 5 bases from V and 0 bases from J, with 8 bases between. The CDR3 has 15 amino acids. CDR1 and CDR2 (germline): SNHLY, FYNNEI. CDR3 sequence: CASSSRGSGANVLTF. The CDR3 nucleotides are TGTGCCAGCAGTAGCCGGGGCTCTGGGGCCAACGTCCTGACTTTC.

The CDR3 spells CASSLRLASTDTQYF. CDR3 DNA sequence: TGTGCCAGTAGTCTCAGACTAGCTAGCACAGATACGCAGTATTTT. This chain connects TRBV19 to TRBJ2-3; TRBD2 matches 7 bases. Germline CDR1 reads LNHDA; CDR2 reads SQIVND (reference sequence). There are 15 residues in the CDR3. Losses at the gene ends were 5 bases for V and 0 bases for J; bases not matched to a gene: 5.

J is TRBJ1-6 and V is TRBV6-1; the D is unclear. The CDR3 loop spans 16 amino acids. Germline V gene data show CDR1 as MNHNS and CDR2 as SASEGT. V was clipped by 4 bases and J by 0 bases, with 10 bases between them. The CDR3 is CASSAFRSSYNSPLHF. CDR3 nucleotides: TGTGCCAGCAGTGCCTTCCGTAGCTCCTATAATTCACCCCTCCACTTT.

The chain combines TRBV6-6 with TRBJ1-2, with D hard to call. Germline V gene sequence: CDR1 MNHNY, CDR2 SVGAGI (reference sequence). Between the trimmed V and J ends, which lost 2 bases and 7 bases, there was a span of 17 bases. This CDR3 spans 15 amino acids. The CDR3 region has the DNA TGTGCCAGCAGTTACGAGGCGTTTTCGAGGAGTGGCTACACCTTC. It yields the protein CASSYEAFSRSGYTF.

This clone was recorded once. V usage is TRBV10-3 and J usage is TRBJ2-7; D unclear. Trimming cost V 5 bases and J 5 bases, with 16 bases left between them. Germline V CDR1 and CDR2: ENHRY, SYGVKD. The CDR3 contains 14 residues. The CDR3 sequence: CAISPVEKVDEQYF. The CDR3 DNA follows: TGTGCCATCAGTCCAGTGGAGAAGGTCGACGAGCAGTACTTC.

This chain links TRBV27 with TRBJ2-2, with TRBD2 matching over 12 bases. V shed 3 bases, J shed 3 bases, and the junction held 5 bases outside the gene matches. This CDR3 comprises 17 residues. Looked up from germline, CDR1 is MNHEY and CDR2 is SMNVEV (reference sequence). The CDR3 DNA reads as TGTGCCAGCAGTTTTCTAGCGGGGGGGCGCGACACCGGGGAGCTGTTTTTT. Translation: CASSFLAGGRDTGELFF.

V usage is TRBV27 and J usage is TRBJ2-3; 10 bases agree with TRBD1. The CDR3 is made up of 15 amino acids. The germline CDR1 and CDR2 sequences are MNHEY and SMNVEV (reference sequence). J was trimmed by 4 bases and V by 6 bases; bases with no gene match: 7. The CDR3 coding sequence is TGTGCCAGCAGCGCGGACAGGGGGTCCCCAGATACGCAGTATTTT. Translating gives CASSADRGSPDTQYF.

This sequence joins TRBV24-1 and TRBJ2-1; D possibly corresponds to TRBD2 (6 bases). Between the trimmed V and J ends, which lost 2 bases and 6 bases, there was a span of 16 bases. This CDR3 contains 16 residues. The germline V gene has CDR1 KGHDR and CDR2 SFDVKD. The CDR3 region is CATSDWSGGVGNEQFF. The DNA of the CDR3 is TGTGCCACCAGTGATTGGAGTGGCGGGGTAGGCAATGAGCAGTTCTTC.

The V and J genes are TRBV6-5 and TRBJ2-1, with 11 bases lining up with TRBD2. Per the germline V gene, CDR1 is MNHEY and CDR2 is SVGAGI. J was trimmed by 5 bases and V by 7 bases; bases with no gene match: 4. This CDR3 has 14 amino acids. The CDR3, as DNA: TGTGCCAGCACACTAGCGGGGGCTCACAATGAGCAGTTCTTC. This sequence encodes CASTLAGAHNEQFF.

The V call is TRBV7-2, the J call TRBJ1-6; no reliable D call. Per germline, CDR1 SGHTA and CDR2 FQGNSA. V lost 2 bases and J 3 bases, leaving 8 bases between the germline ends. CDR3 size: 15 residues. CDR3 in amino acids: CASSLTGGYNSPLHF. The CDR3 DNA is TGTGCCAGCAGCTTAACCGGAGGCTATAATTCACCCCTCCACTTT.

The rearrangement uses TRBV11-3 and TRBJ2-3, with 7 bases lining up with TRBD1. V dropped 1 base and J dropped 6; count of bases not matched to a gene: 13. The CDR3 contains 17 residues. The germline V gene has CDR1 SGHNT and CDR2 YENEEA. The CDR3 nucleotides read TGTGCCAGCAGCTTAGGAGGGGGCCGGGTCTGGGGGGATACGCAGTATTTT. It codes for CASSLGGGRVWGDTQYF.